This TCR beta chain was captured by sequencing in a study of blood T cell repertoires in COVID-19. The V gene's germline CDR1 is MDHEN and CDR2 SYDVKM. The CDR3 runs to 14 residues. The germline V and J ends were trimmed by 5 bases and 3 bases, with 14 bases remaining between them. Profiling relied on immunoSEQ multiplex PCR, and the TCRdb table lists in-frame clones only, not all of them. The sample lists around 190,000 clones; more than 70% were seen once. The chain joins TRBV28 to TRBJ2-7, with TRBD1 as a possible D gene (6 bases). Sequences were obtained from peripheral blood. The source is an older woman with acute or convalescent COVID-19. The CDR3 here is CASSPHRVSYEQYF. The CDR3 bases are TGTGCCAGCAGTCCCCACAGGGTTAGCTACGAGCAGTACTTC.